The rows below give T cell receptor beta chains drawn from one sample of a study of T cells in Graves' hyperthyroidism and ophthalmopathy. TCRdb fed the multiplex PCR reads into MiXCR, producing one record per CDR3 protein. The sample shows approximately 360,000 distinct CDR3 sequences, approximately 14% of them seen only once. Sequenced input: blood. The receptors were sampled from a woman aged 18-30 years with Graves' hyperthyroidism that later progressed to Graves' ophthalmopathy. Each CDR3 is given with its conserved first and last residue. A D gene is named only where the DNA matches it firmly. Some rows have no size entry. The others give once, few or many, or a class for an expanded clone.

TRBJ1-4 | 13 | many | - | TRBV20-1 | TGCAGTGCTAGAGCCCGTGGTAATGAAAAACTGTTTTTT | CSARARGNEKLFF
TRBJ2-3 | 10 | many | - | TRBV6-1 | TGTGCCAGCAAAGGAGATACGCAGTATTTT | CASKGDTQYF
TRBJ2-7 | 13 | many | - | TRBV12-3/TRBV12-4 | TGTGCCAGCAGTCAGAGCGCTTCCTACGAGCAGTACTTC | CASSQSASYEQYF
TRBJ2-7 | 15 | many | - | TRBV20-1 | TGCAGTGCTAGTGGTCAAGATGGAGGGTACTACGAGCAGTACTTC | CSASGQDGGYYEQYF
TRBJ2-2 | 12 | - | - | TRBV20-1 | TGCAGTGCTAGAAAACCCCGGGGGGAGCTGTTTTTT | CSARKPRGELFF
TRBJ2-1 | 15 | few | - | TRBV15 | TGTGCCACCAGCAGAGATCCGAATTCCTACAATGAGCAGTTCTTC | CATSRDPNSYNEQFF
TRBJ2-7 | 13 | - | - | TRBV30 | TGTGCCTGGAGTGGACAGCCTCACTACGAGCCGTACTTC | CAWSGQPHYEPYF
TRBJ2-3 | 14 | - | - | TRBV7-8 | TGTGCCAGCAGCTCCCTAGCTAGCACAGCTACGCAGTATTTT | CASSSLASTATQYF
TRBJ2-3 | 14 | many | TRBD1 | TRBV28 | TGTGCCAGCAGACCGGACAGGGCAATAGATACGCAGTATTTT | CASRPDRAIDTQYF
TRBJ2-2 | 13 | - | - | TRBV2 | TGTGCCAGCAGTGATGACTATTCCGGGGAGCTGTTTTTT | CASSDDYSGELFF
TRBJ1-1 | 15 | few | TRBD1 | TRBV20-1 | TGCAGTGCCCCTTCTCAGGGGGAGGTGGTAACTGAAGCTTTCTTT | CSAPSQGEVVTEAFF
TRBJ2-3 | 13 | many | - | TRBV9 | TGTGCCAGCAGCACGGGCCTGACAGATACGCAGTATTTT | CASSTGLTDTQYF
TRBJ2-3 | 16 | many | - | TRBV7-8 | TGTGCCAGCAGCTTCCCCCGAGACGCAATAGAGGATACGCAGTATTTT | CASSFPRDAIEDTQYF
TRBJ1-1 | 15 | many | - | TRBV7-3 | TGTGCCAGCAGCTTAGAGGGAAACAGGGCCACTGAAGCTTTCTTT | CASSLEGNRATEAFF
TRBJ2-7 | 14 | many | - | TRBV20-1 | TGCAGTGCTAGAGAACACTTCCGCTCCTACGAGCAGTACTTC | CSAREHFRSYEQYF
TRBJ2-7 | 13 | many | - | TRBV29-1 | TGCAGCATTTACCAGGGGAGCTCCTACGAGCAGTACTTC | CSIYQGSSYEQYF
TRBJ2-1 | 14 | - | TRBD2 | TRBV7-9 | TGTGCCAGCGGGCTAGCGGGACACTACAATGAGCAGTTCTTC | CASGLAGHYNEQFF
TRBJ1-2 | 13 | many | - | TRBV10-3 | TGTGCCATCAGTGACGAGTGGGACTATGGCTACACCTTC | CAISDEWDYGYTF
TRBJ2-7 | 15 | - | - | TRBV4-2 | TGTGCCAGCAGCCAAGTCGTGACTACCTCCCACGAGCAGTACTTC | CASSQVVTTSHEQYF
TRBJ1-1 | 15 | few | TRBD1 | TRBV19 | TGTGCCAGTAGTGCTTCGACAGGGATGGGAACTGAAGCTTTCTTT | CASSASTGMGTEAFF
TRBJ2-1 | 15 | many | - | TRBV6-1 | TGTGCCAGCAGGCAGCGGGCCAGCTCCTACAATGAGCAGTTCTTC | CASRQRASSYNEQFF
TRBJ2-1 | 15 | many | - | TRBV5-5 | TGTGCCAGCAGCTTGGAGGGGGTCCCCTACAATGAGCAGTTCTTC | CASSLEGVPYNEQFF
TRBJ2-7 | 17 | - | TRBD1 | TRBV10-3 | TGTGCCATCAGTGAGACCCTTATACAGGGGCCCCTACTGGAGCAGTACTTC | CAISETLIQGPLLEQYF
TRBJ2-6 | 18 | - | TRBD1 | TRBV6-5 | TGTGCCAGCAGTTACGGCCAGGGGGCGGACTCTGGGGCCAACGTCCTGACTTTC | CASSYGQGADSGANVLTF
TRBJ1-5 | 12 | many | TRBD1 | TRBV6-1 | TGTGCCAGCAAGACAGGGGATCAGCCCCAGCATTTT | CASKTGDQPQHF
TRBJ2-5 | 16 | - | TRBD2 | TRBV2 | TGCGCCAGCAGCCGGCTAGCGGGAGGCCCGGGAGAGACCCAGTACTTC | CASSRLAGGPGETQYF
TRBJ2-1 | 15 | many | TRBD2 | TRBV3-1 | TGTGCCAGCAGCCAAGGACTAGCGGGAGACAATGAGCAGTTCTTC | CASSQGLAGDNEQFF
TRBJ2-7 | 13 | - | - | TRBV7-2 | TGTGCCAGCGGCTTAAACCCATCCTACGAGCAGTACTTC | CASGLNPSYEQYF
TRBJ2-7 | 14 | - | - | TRBV20-1 | TGCAGTGCTAGAGAACCTATAACGGCCTACGAGCAGTACTTC | CSAREPITAYEQYF
TRBJ1-2 | 11 | - | - | TRBV29-1 | TGCAGCGTGGACGGCCTCTATGGCTACACCTTC | CSVDGLYGYTF
TRBJ2-1 | 15 | many | - | TRBV28 | TGTGCCAGCAGTTTAAGGGGGCGGGGTACGGATGAGCAGTTCTTC | CASSLRGRGTDEQFF
TRBJ1-2 | 14 | many | TRBD1 | TRBV5-1 | TGTGCCAGCAGCTTAGAGGACAGGGGGTATGGCTACACCTTC | CASSLEDRGYGYTF
TRBJ1-5 | 15 | many | TRBD1 | TRBV20-1 | TGCAGTGCTAGAGTGACAGGGTTCGGCAATCAGCCCCAGCATTTT | CSARVTGFGNQPQHF
TRBJ2-3 | 15 | - | TRBD1 | TRBV27 | TGTGCCAGCAGTTCAGGACAGGTATACACAGATACGCAGTATTTT | CASSSGQVYTDTQYF
TRBJ2-2 | 16 | many | TRBD1 | TRBV24-1 | TGTGCCACCAGTGATCCGGGACAGGGATCGTCCGGGGAGCTGTTTTTT | CATSDPGQGSSGELFF
TRBJ2-7 | 13 | few | - | TRBV12-3/TRBV12-4 | TGTGCCAGCAGTTTGTCCAGGCGCTACGAGCAGTACTTC | CASSLSRRYEQYF
TRBJ1-5 | 14 | many | - | TRBV2 | TGTGCCAGCAGTGGCCAGGGGTCGCATCAGCCCCAGCATTTT | CASSGQGSHQPQHF
TRBJ1-1 | 11 | many | - | TRBV7-9 | TGTGCCAGCAGCTCCCTGACCAGGGCTTTCTTT | CASSSLTRAFF
TRBJ2-7 | 16 | many | TRBD1 | TRBV11-3 | TGTGCCAGCAGCTCCCCTTGGGGACAGGGGGCTTTCGGGCAGTACTTC | CASSSPWGQGAFGQYF
TRBJ2-3 | 13 | many | - | TRBV28 | TGTGCCAGCAGTTTACCGGGCACAGATACGCAGTATTTT | CASSLPGTDTQYF
TRBJ2-3 | 15 | - | - | TRBV6-9 | TGTGCCAGCAGTTACAGGGCAAAAAGCACAGATACGCAGTATTTT | CASSYRAKSTDTQYF
TRBJ1-1 | 14 | many | - | TRBV29-1 | TGCAGCGCTAGTACTACTGCGGGGTTCACTGAAGCTTTCTTT | CSASTTAGFTEAFF
TRBJ2-3 | 14 | many | - | TRBV18 | TGTGCCAGCTCACCACCTAGTATGCCAGATACGCAGTATTTT | CASSPPSMPDTQYF
TRBJ2-7 | 16 | - | - | TRBV20-1 | TGCAGTGCAACCCCAGGTACCAGTTCGCCTAGCCGCAAGCAGTACTTC | CSATPGTSSPSRKQYF
TRBJ1-1 | 16 | many | - | TRBV20-1 | TGCAGTGCCGCTCCCGTCGGGAGGGCCCGTGATACTGAAGCTTTCTTT | CSAAPVGRARDTEAFF
TRBJ1-1 | 16 | - | TRBD1 | TRBV19 | TGTGCCAGTAGTACCCCTCCCGGGACAGGGGGCACTGAAGCTTTCTTT | CASSTPPGTGGTEAFF
TRBJ2-5 | 14 | many | TRBD1 | TRBV10-3 | TGTGCCATCAGTGAGTCGGGACAGAGCGAGACCCAGTACTTC | CAISESGQSETQYF
TRBJ2-1 | 15 | few | - | TRBV19 | TGTGCCAGTAGTATTAGAGGGAACCGATACAATGAGCAGTTCTTC | CASSIRGNRYNEQFF
TRBJ1-4 | 15 | - | TRBD1 | TRBV4-1 | TGCGCCAGCAGCGTGACAGGGGGAACTAATGAAAAACTGTTTTTT | CASSVTGGTNEKLFF
TRBJ2-7 | 13 | few | TRBD2 | TRBV6-1 | TGTGCCAGCACCATGGGGAGGGCCTACGAGCAGTACTTC | CASTMGRAYEQYF